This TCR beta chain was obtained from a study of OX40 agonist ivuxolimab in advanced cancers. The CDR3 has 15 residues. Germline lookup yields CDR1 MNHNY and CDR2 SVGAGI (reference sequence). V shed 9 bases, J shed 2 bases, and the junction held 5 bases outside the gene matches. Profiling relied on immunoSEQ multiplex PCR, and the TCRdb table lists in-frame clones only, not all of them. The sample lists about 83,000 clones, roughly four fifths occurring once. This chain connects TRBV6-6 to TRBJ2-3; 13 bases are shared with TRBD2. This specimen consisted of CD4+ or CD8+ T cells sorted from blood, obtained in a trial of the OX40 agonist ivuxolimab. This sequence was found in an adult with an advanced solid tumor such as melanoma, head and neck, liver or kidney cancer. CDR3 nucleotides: TGTGCCAGTTCGACTAGCGGGGGGCTCACAGATACGCAGTATTTT. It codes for CASSTSGGLTDTQYF.